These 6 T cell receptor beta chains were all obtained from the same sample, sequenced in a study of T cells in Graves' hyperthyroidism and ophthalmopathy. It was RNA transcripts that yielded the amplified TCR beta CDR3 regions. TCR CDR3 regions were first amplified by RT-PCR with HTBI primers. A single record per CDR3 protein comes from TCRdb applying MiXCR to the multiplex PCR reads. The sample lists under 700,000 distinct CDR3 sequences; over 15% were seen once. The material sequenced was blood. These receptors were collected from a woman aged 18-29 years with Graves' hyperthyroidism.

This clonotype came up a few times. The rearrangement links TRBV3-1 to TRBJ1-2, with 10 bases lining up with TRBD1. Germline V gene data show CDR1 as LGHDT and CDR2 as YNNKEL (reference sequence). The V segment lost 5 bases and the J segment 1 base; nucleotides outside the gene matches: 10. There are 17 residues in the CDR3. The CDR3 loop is CASSLRTGGFVNYGYTF. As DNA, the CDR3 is TGTGCCAGCAGCTTACGGACAGGGGGGTTCGTTAACTATGGCTACACCTTC.

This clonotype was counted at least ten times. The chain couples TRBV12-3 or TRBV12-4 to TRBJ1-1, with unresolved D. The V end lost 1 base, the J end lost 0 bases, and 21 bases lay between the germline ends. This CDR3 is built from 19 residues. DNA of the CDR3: TGTGCCAGCAGTTTAGTTATAGCGCTAAAACTTAACATGAACACTGAAGCTTTCTTT. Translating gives CASSLVIALKLNMNTEAFF.

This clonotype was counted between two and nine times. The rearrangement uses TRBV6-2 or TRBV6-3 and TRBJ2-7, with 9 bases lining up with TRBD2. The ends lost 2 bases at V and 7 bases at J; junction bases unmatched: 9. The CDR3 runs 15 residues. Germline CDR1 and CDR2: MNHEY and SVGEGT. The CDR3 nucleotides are TGTGCCAGCAGTTACGGGACTAGCCTATCGAGGGAGCAGTACTTC. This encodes CASSYGTSLSREQYF.

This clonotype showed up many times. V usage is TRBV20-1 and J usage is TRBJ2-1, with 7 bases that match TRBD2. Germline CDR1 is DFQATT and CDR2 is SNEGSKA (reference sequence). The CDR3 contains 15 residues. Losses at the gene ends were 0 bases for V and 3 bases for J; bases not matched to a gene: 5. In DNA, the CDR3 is TGCAGTGCTAGAGATCTGGAGCGGGACTACAATGAGCAGTTCTTC. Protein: CSARDLERDYNEQFF.

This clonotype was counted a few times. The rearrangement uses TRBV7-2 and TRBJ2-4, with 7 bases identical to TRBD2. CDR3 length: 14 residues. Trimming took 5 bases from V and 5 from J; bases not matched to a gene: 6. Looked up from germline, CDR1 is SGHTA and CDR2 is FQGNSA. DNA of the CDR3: TGTGCCAGCAGCCTAACTAGCGTAGAAAACATTCAGTACTTC. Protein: CASSLTSVENIQYF.

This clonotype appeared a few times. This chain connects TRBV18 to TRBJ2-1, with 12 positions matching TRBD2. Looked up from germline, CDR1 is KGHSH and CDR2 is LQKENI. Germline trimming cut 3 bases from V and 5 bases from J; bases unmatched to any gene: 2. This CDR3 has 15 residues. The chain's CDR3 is CASSPSSGGDNEQFF. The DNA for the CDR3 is TGTGCCAGCTCACCTTCTAGCGGGGGGGACAATGAGCAGTTCTTC.